A selection of T cell receptor beta chains follows, all from one sample in a study of T-cell reconstitution after alpha-beta-depleted transplantation in children. From the PCR reads, TCRdb called clonotypes with MiXCR, one entry per CDR3 protein. The data show around 800,000 distinct CDR3 sequences, with 16% seen just once and roughly 5% held by the top ten. Sequencing used PBMCs, mostly from graft donor cells, obtained 360 days after TCRalphabeta/CD19-depleted stem cell transplant. These receptors originate from a male patient between 10 and 17 years old who had a stem cell transplant for acute lymphoblastic leukemia, so the T cells may come from the graft donor. CDR3s include the opening cysteine and the closing phenylalanine or tryptophan. Not all rows give a size; the values are once, few, many and, for expanded clones, a class.

J	V	size	CDR3
TRBJ2-4	TRBV4-1	many	CASSTGPKLRETKNIQYF
TRBJ2-4	TRBV3-1	NA	CASSQDWKGSSIQYF
TRBJ2-7	TRBV6-2/TRBV6-3	NA	CASRSYEGSYEQYF
TRBJ1-6	TRBV18	few	CASSPLTQGDSPLHF
TRBJ2-4	TRBV12-3/TRBV12-4	few	CASTRRPEALAKNIQYF
TRBJ2-1	TRBV12-3/TRBV12-4	NA	CASTMGGGFYNEQFF
TRBJ2-7	TRBV4-2	many	CASSQRDVLGYEQYF
TRBJ2-7	TRBV7-6	few	CASSLVRSGTSGSYEQYF
TRBJ2-7	TRBV12-3/TRBV12-4	few	CASRNSGNSYEQYF
TRBJ2-1	TRBV4-1	few	CASSQTGLAGYNEQFF
TRBJ1-3	TRBV27	few	CASSLEGRAGNTIYF
TRBJ2-1	TRBV6-1	NA	CASSEAASSLPSVFF
TRBJ1-2	TRBV21-1	few	CASSKEGFYGYTF
TRBJ2-5	TRBV27	NA	CASSTGLAGRETQYF
TRBJ1-3	TRBV5-5	NA	CASSIRDRDYTIYF
TRBJ2-1	TRBV4-1	few	CASSQETGALVSNEQFF
TRBJ2-2	TRBV11-3	few	CASSLGTSYTGELFF
TRBJ1-3	TRBV12-3/TRBV12-4	once	CASSPRATGFGNTIYF
TRBJ2-3	TRBV7-2	many	CASSLVASGSTGREYF
TRBJ2-7	TRBV21-1	NA	CADQHSSTYEQYF
TRBJ2-7	TRBV7-9	NA	CASSYVGSSYEQYF
TRBJ2-7	TRBV7-2	NA	CASSFEGRSYEQYF
TRBJ2-1	TRBV5-1	NA	CASSLDAVGPDEQFF
TRBJ2-7	TRBV5-1	NA	CASSFWEGSDEQYF
TRBJ2-2	TRBV2	many	CASSDRGQNTGELFF
TRBJ2-3	TRBV15	few	CATSRGLVTGTDTQYF
TRBJ2-2	TRBV5-1	few	CASSLGPDRGRIGGELFF
TRBJ2-7	TRBV20-1	NA	CSAKGPRMTGVSHEQYF
TRBJ2-3	TRBV20-1	few	CSARLGISLDTQYF
TRBJ2-7	TRBV4-1	NA	CASGGPYEQYF
TRBJ2-1	TRBV10-3	few	CAISDWTSGISNEQFF